This T cell receptor (beta chain) was captured by sequencing in a study of post-analysis software for immune sequencing data. This CDR3 region has 15 residues. The V and J ends lost 1 base and 8 bases, in that order; junction bases with no gene match: 1. Germline V gene lookup returns CDR1 LGHNT and CDR2 FRNRAP. Study findings and constraints: Higher frequency in patients than in controls was seen for about five TRBV segments, with TRBV5-6, TRBV5-1 and TRBV20-1 among them.

Unique molecular identifiers were carried by the TCR beta cDNA libraries. One entry per CDR3 protein, called by TCRdb with MiXCR from the PCR reads. The sample holds hundreds of thousands of distinct CDR3 sequences; about a third are singletons and the top ten take under 15%. In regard to this clonotype: The antigen is not known.

The TCR sequence derives from a girl aged 10 to 17 with multiple sclerosis. The sequenced sample consisted of blood. V usage is TRBV12-5 and J usage is TRBJ2-1; 14 bases are shared with TRBD2. CDR3 protein: CASGLGLAGGYEQFF. DNA of the CDR3: TGTGCTAGTGGTTTGGGACTAGCGGGGGGGTATGAGCAGTTCTTC.